These T cell receptor beta chains were read from a single sample in a study of T cell repertoires in cytomegalovirus infection. TCRdb ran MiXCR on the reads and lists one entry per CDR3 protein. The sample records 490,000 or so distinct CDR3 sequences, around 11% being singletons. Input material: PBMCs. These receptors were collected from a human donor in good health (CMV status not recorded). Some clones in this sample may be carry-over from other donors' samples. Both conserved end residues are part of each CDR3. The D gene is left open where the match is weak. Size is omitted from some rows. Given values are once, few, many or a class for expanded clones.

v_gene: TRBV10-3; abundance: many; d_gene: TRBD2; j_gene: TRBJ2-1; CDR3aa: CAIRGTSRGEQFF; CDR3nt: TGTGCCATCAGGGGGACTAGCCGGGGGGAGCAGTTCTTC
v_gene: TRBV7-9; abundance: many; d_gene: .; j_gene: TRBJ2-2; CDR3aa: CASSARPGELFF; CDR3nt: TGTGCCAGCAGCGCTCGGCCCGGGGAGCTGTTTTTT
v_gene: TRBV20-1; abundance: many; d_gene: TRBD2; j_gene: TRBJ2-1; CDR3aa: CSARLAAAYNEQFF; CDR3nt: TGCAGTGCGAGACTAGCGGCTGCCTACAATGAGCAGTTCTTC
v_gene: TRBV29-1; abundance: .; d_gene: .; j_gene: TRBJ2-3; CDR3aa: CSVEGVVQGTQYF; CDR3nt: TGCAGCGTTGAAGGGGTGGTACAGGGTACGCAGTATTTT
v_gene: TRBV5-1; abundance: few; d_gene: .; j_gene: TRBJ2-5; CDR3aa: CASSLLRAQETQYF; CDR3nt: TGCGCCAGCAGCTTGCTCAGGGCACAAGAGACCCAGTACTTC
v_gene: TRBV4-2; abundance: .; d_gene: .; j_gene: TRBJ2-2; CDR3aa: CASSGFFEELFF; CDR3nt: TGTGCCAGCAGCGGGTTCTTTGAGGAGCTGTTTTTT
v_gene: TRBV27; abundance: many; d_gene: TRBD2; j_gene: TRBJ2-5; CDR3aa: CASSLRTSGGQETQYF; CDR3nt: TGTGCCAGCAGTCTCCGGACTAGCGGGGGCCAAGAGACCCAGTACTTC
v_gene: TRBV5-4; abundance: .; d_gene: .; j_gene: TRBJ2-2; CDR3aa: CASSLAGEQGGTGELFF; CDR3nt: TGTGCCAGCAGCTTGGCCGGGGAACAGGGTGGCACCGGGGAGCTGTTTTTT
v_gene: TRBV10-3; abundance: .; d_gene: .; j_gene: TRBJ2-2; CDR3aa: CAISESETGELFF; CDR3nt: TGTGCCATCAGTGAGTCGGAGACCGGGGAGCTGTTTTTT
v_gene: TRBV6-1; abundance: many; d_gene: .; j_gene: TRBJ1-5; CDR3aa: CASSEARRGQPQHF; CDR3nt: TGTGCCAGCAGTGAAGCGAGGAGGGGTCAGCCCCAGCATTTT
v_gene: TRBV5-1; abundance: many; d_gene: TRBD2; j_gene: TRBJ2-5; CDR3aa: CASSSEGTSVGETQYF; CDR3nt: TGCGCCAGCAGCTCGGAAGGGACTAGCGTTGGGGAGACCCAGTACTTC
v_gene: TRBV4-2; abundance: many; d_gene: .; j_gene: TRBJ2-1; CDR3aa: CASSQRSGLLNEQFF; CDR3nt: TGTGCCAGCAGCCAACGGAGCGGTCTGCTCAATGAGCAGTTCTTC
v_gene: TRBV20-1; abundance: many; d_gene: .; j_gene: TRBJ2-7; CDR3aa: CSANMGVGYEQYF; CDR3nt: TGCAGCGCTAATATGGGAGTTGGGTACGAGCAGTACTTC
v_gene: TRBV19; abundance: once; d_gene: .; j_gene: TRBJ2-1; CDR3aa: CASSASDLLRGSSYNEQFF; CDR3nt: TGTGCCAGTAGTGCGTCGGACCTCTTGAGAGGGAGCTCCTACAATGAGCAGTTCTTC
v_gene: TRBV10-3; abundance: many; d_gene: .; j_gene: TRBJ2-1; CDR3aa: CAISDIGNEQFF; CDR3nt: TGTGCCATCAGTGATATTGGAAATGAGCAGTTCTTC
v_gene: TRBV29-1; abundance: many; d_gene: .; j_gene: TRBJ1-1; CDR3aa: CSSWDGNTEAFF; CDR3nt: TGCAGCTCCTGGGACGGGAACACTGAAGCTTTCTTT
v_gene: TRBV7-9; abundance: .; d_gene: .; j_gene: TRBJ1-4; CDR3aa: CASSPLNYGESEKLFF; CDR3nt: TGTGCCAGCAGCCCCTTGAATTACGGGGAGAGTGAAAAACTGTTTTTT
v_gene: TRBV4-1; abundance: many; d_gene: .; j_gene: TRBJ1-4; CDR3aa: CASSQARGEKLFF; CDR3nt: TGCGCCAGCAGCCAAGCCAGGGGTGAAAAACTGTTTTTT
v_gene: TRBV12-3/TRBV12-4; abundance: many; d_gene: TRBD1; j_gene: TRBJ1-1; CDR3aa: CASSLRQGTEAFF; CDR3nt: TGTGCCAGCAGTTTACGACAGGGCACTGAAGCTTTCTTT
v_gene: TRBV29-1; abundance: few; d_gene: .; j_gene: TRBJ2-1; CDR3aa: CSVGRGPWNEQFF; CDR3nt: TGCAGCGTTGGGCGGGGGCCGTGGAATGAGCAGTTCTTC
v_gene: TRBV14; abundance: many; d_gene: TRBD1; j_gene: TRBJ2-7; CDR3aa: CASSSGQGGYEQYF; CDR3nt: TGTGCCAGCAGCTCGGGACAGGGGGGCTACGAGCAGTACTTC
v_gene: TRBV24-1; abundance: few; d_gene: .; j_gene: TRBJ2-3; CDR3aa: CATSDWSTDTQYF; CDR3nt: TGTGCCACCAGTGATTGGAGCACAGATACGCAGTATTTT
v_gene: TRBV29-1; abundance: few; d_gene: .; j_gene: TRBJ1-3; CDR3aa: CSVAQSSGNTIYF; CDR3nt: TGCAGCGTTGCCCAGTCCTCTGGAAACACCATATATTTT
v_gene: TRBV6-1; abundance: many; d_gene: .; j_gene: TRBJ1-1; CDR3aa: CASSYHRGGSTEAFF; CDR3nt: TGTGCCAGCAGCTACCACCGGGGCGGGAGCACTGAAGCTTTCTTT
v_gene: TRBV7-3; abundance: .; d_gene: TRBD2; j_gene: TRBJ2-3; CDR3aa: CASSLTRLAEQYF; CDR3nt: TGTGCCAGCAGTCTGACTAGACTAGCGGAGCAGTATTTT
v_gene: TRBV27; abundance: few; d_gene: .; j_gene: TRBJ2-2; CDR3aa: CASSSMTLGWELFF; CDR3nt: TGTGCCAGCAGTTCTATGACGTTAGGGTGGGAGCTGTTTTTT
v_gene: TRBV20-1; abundance: .; d_gene: TRBD2; j_gene: TRBJ2-5; CDR3aa: CSATPSAGGQETQYF; CDR3nt: TGCAGTGCTACCCCTTCAGCGGGAGGACAAGAGACCCAGTACTTC
v_gene: TRBV7-2; abundance: many; d_gene: TRBD1; j_gene: TRBJ1-4; CDR3aa: CASSLRQGATNEKLFF; CDR3nt: TGTGCCAGCAGCTTACGACAGGGGGCAACTAATGAAAAACTGTTTTTT
v_gene: TRBV2; abundance: many; d_gene: .; j_gene: TRBJ1-2; CDR3aa: CASREDRDDYTF; CDR3nt: TGTGCCAGCAGGGAAGACAGAGATGACTACACCTTC
v_gene: TRBV10-3; abundance: few; d_gene: TRBD1; j_gene: TRBJ1-1; CDR3aa: CAIRGDRGSPRGNTEAFF; CDR3nt: TGTGCCATCAGGGGGGACAGGGGGTCCCCTCGGGGGAACACTGAAGCTTTCTTT